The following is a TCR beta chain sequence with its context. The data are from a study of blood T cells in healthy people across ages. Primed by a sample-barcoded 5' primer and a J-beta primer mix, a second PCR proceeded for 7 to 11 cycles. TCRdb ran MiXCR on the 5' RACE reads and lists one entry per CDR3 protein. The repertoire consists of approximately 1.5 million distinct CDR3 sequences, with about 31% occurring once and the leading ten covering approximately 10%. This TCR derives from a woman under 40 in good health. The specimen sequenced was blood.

The CDR3 here is CASSLTEYNEQYF. The CDR3 nucleotides are TGCGCCAGCAGCTTAACAGAGTACAATGAGCAGTACTTC. This rearrangement joins TRBV5-1 to TRBJ2-1, with D unclear. The J call may be mistaken, given a closer DNA end match to TRBJ2-7. CDR1 is SGHRS and CDR2 is YFSETQ in the germline V gene. The CDR3 is made up of 13 amino acids.